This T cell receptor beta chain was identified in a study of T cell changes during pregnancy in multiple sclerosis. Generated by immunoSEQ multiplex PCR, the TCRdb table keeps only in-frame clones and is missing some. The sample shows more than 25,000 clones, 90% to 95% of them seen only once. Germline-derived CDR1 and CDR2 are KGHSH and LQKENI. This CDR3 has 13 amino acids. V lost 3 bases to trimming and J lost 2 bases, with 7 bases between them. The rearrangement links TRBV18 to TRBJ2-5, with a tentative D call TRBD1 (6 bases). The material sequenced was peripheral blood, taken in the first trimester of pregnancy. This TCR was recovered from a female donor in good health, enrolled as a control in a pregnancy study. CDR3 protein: CASSPDRQETQYF. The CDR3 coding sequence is TGTGCCAGCTCACCCGACAGGCAAGAGACCCAGTACTTC.